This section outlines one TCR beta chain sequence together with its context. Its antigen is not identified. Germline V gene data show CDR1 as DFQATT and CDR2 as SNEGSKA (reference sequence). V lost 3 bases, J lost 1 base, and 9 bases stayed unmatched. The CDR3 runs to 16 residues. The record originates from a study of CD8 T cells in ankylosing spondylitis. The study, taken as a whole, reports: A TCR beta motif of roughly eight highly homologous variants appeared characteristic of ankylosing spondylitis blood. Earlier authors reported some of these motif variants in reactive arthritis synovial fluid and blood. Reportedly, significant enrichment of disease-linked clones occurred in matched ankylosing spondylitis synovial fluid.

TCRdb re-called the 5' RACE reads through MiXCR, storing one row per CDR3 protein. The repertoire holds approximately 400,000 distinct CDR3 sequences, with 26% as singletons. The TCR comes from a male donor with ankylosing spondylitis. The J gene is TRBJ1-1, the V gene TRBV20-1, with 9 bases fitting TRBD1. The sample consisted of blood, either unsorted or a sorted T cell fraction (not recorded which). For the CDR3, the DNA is TGCAGTGCTAGGTCACCGGGACAGGGCGAGAACACTGAAGCTTTCTTT. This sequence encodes CSARSPGQGENTEAFF.